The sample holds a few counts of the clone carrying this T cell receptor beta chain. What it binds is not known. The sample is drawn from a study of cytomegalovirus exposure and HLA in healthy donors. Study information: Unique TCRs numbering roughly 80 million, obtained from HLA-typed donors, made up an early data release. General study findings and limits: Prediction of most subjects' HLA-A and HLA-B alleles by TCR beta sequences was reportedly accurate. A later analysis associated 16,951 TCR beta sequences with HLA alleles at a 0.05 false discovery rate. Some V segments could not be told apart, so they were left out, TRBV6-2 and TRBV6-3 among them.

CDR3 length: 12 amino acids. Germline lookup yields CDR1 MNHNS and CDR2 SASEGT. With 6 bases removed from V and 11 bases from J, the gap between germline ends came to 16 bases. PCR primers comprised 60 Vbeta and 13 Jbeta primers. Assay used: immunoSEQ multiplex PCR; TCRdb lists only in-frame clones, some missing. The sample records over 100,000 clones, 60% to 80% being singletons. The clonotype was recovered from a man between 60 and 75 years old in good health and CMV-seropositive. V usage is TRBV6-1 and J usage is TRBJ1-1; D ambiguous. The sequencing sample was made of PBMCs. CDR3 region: CASSRDPSGAFF. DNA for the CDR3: TGTGCCAGCAGCAGAGATCCTTCGGGGGCTTTCTTT.